This T cell receptor (beta chain) originates from a study of shared clonotypes between healthy human individuals. Concerning this clone: The target antigen is unknown.

Trimming removed 2 bases from V and 2 bases from J, with 20 bases in between. This CDR3 is 18 amino acids long. Germline V lookup: CDR1 ENHRY, CDR2 SYGVKD. Study results and caveats: For naive CD4 cells, roughly 5.5% of clonotypes were shared across a few donors.

Only in-frame clones appear in the TCRdb table, and some are missing; sequencing was by immunoSEQ multiplex PCR. This sample yields a few hundred thousand clones, of which approximately 65% are seen a single time; approximately 10% belongs to the top ten. The sequenced sample consisted of memory CD4+ T cells sorted from blood. Subset of the sample: CD45RA-negative fraction. J is TRBJ2-3 and V is TRBV10-3; D tentatively fits TRBD1 or TRBD2 (5 bases each). This receptor was taken from a man aged 25 to 45 in good health. CDR3 in DNA: TGTGCCATCAGTGAGCGGATGGGGCGGGCCCCAGTCACAGATACGCAGTATTTT. Residues: CAISERMGRAPVTDTQYF.